The rows below give T cell receptor beta chains drawn from one sample of a study of blood T cell repertoires in COVID-19. The protocol was immunoSEQ multiplex PCR, while the TCRdb copy is restricted to in-frame clones and leaves out a portion. The data hold about 180,000 clones, with roughly 87% observed a single time. Material: PBMCs or T cells enriched from blood (not recorded which). The receptors shown here come from a human donor with acute COVID-19. The donor label of this sample is uncertain. Both conserved end residues are part of each CDR3. The order of the fields is clone size, J gene, V gene, D gene, CDR3 DNA, CDR3 protein. The D gene is left open where the match is weak. A clone size is listed for some rows: how often the clone was seen (once, few, many), or a class if it is expanded.

clone size: few
J gene: TRBJ2-3
V gene: TRBV5-1
D gene: TRBD2
CDR3 DNA: TGCGCCAGCAGCTTGGAAGCGGCGGGAGGCACAGATACGCAGTATTTT
CDR3 protein: CASSLEAAGGTDTQYF

clone size: -
J gene: TRBJ2-1
V gene: TRBV4-1
D gene: -
CDR3 DNA: TGCGCCAGCAGCCAAGCGCAGGGCCTTGTGAATGAGCAGTTCTTC
CDR3 protein: CASSQAQGLVNEQFF

clone size: -
J gene: TRBJ1-3
V gene: TRBV25-1
D gene: -
CDR3 DNA: TGTGCCAGCAGTGAATCGGGGTCTGGAAACACCATATATTTT
CDR3 protein: CASSESGSGNTIYF

clone size: -
J gene: TRBJ1-5
V gene: TRBV5-8
D gene: -
CDR3 DNA: TGTGCCAGCAGGAAGCGGGGGGGGCTGGGACAGCCCCAGCATTTT
CDR3 protein: CASRKRGGLGQPQHF

clone size: -
J gene: TRBJ1-6
V gene: TRBV30
D gene: TRBD1
CDR3 DNA: TGTGCCTGGAGGCTGGGGACAGGACATAATTCACCCCTCCACTTT
CDR3 protein: CAWRLGTGHNSPLHF

clone size: -
J gene: TRBJ1-5
V gene: TRBV7-9
D gene: -
CDR3 DNA: TGTGCCAGCAGCCCACTGGAGCAAGGGGCCCAGCATTTT
CDR3 protein: CASSPLEQGAQHF

clone size: -
J gene: TRBJ1-3
V gene: TRBV3-1/TRBV3-2
D gene: -
CDR3 DNA: TGTGCCAGCAGCCCCCTAGTCGGCTCTGGAAACACCATATATTTT
CDR3 protein: CASSPLVGSGNTIYF

clone size: -
J gene: TRBJ2-3
V gene: TRBV10-3
D gene: TRBD2
CDR3 DNA: TGTGCCATCAGTGGTAGCGGGTCAGATACGCAGTATTTT
CDR3 protein: CAISGSGSDTQYF

clone size: -
J gene: TRBJ1-3
V gene: TRBV3-1/TRBV3-2
D gene: TRBD1
CDR3 DNA: TGTGCCAGCAGCCAAGATGGGACAGCTGGAAACACCATATATTTT
CDR3 protein: CASSQDGTAGNTIYF

clone size: -
J gene: TRBJ1-1
V gene: TRBV4-2
D gene: TRBD1
CDR3 DNA: TGTGCCAGCAGCCGCCGACAGGGGGAAGGAACTGAAGCTTTCTTT
CDR3 protein: CASSRRQGEGTEAFF

clone size: -
J gene: TRBJ1-1
V gene: TRBV19
D gene: -
CDR3 DNA: TGTGCCAGTAGTTGGGCCTTTGAAGCTTTCTTT
CDR3 protein: CASSWAFEAFF

clone size: -
J gene: TRBJ1-2
V gene: TRBV7-2
D gene: TRBD1
CDR3 DNA: TGTGCCAGCAGCTTTTACTTAGGGACAGCTTATGGCTACACCTTC
CDR3 protein: CASSFYLGTAYGYTF

clone size: -
J gene: TRBJ2-7
V gene: TRBV18
D gene: -
CDR3 DNA: TGTGCCAGCTCTCAGGGCTCCTACGAGCAGTACTTC
CDR3 protein: CASSQGSYEQYF

clone size: once
J gene: TRBJ2-7
V gene: TRBV19
D gene: -
CDR3 DNA: TGTGCCAGTAGTTTGTACAGCTCCTACGAGCAGTACTTC
CDR3 protein: CASSLYSSYEQYF

clone size: few
J gene: TRBJ2-1
V gene: TRBV11-1
D gene: -
CDR3 DNA: TGTGCCAGCACCGCGACAGGCCTGTCTAGCAATGAGCAGTTCTTC
CDR3 protein: CASTATGLSSNEQFF

clone size: -
J gene: TRBJ1-4
V gene: TRBV4-1
D gene: TRBD1
CDR3 DNA: TGCGCCAGCAGCCACGTAGCGGGACAGTTTAATGAAAAACTGTTTTTT
CDR3 protein: CASSHVAGQFNEKLFF

clone size: -
J gene: TRBJ2-5
V gene: TRBV18
D gene: TRBD1
CDR3 DNA: TGTGCCAGCTCACCACAGCCGGACAGGGTCGTCTCAGAGACCCAGTACTTC
CDR3 protein: CASSPQPDRVVSETQYF

clone size: -
J gene: TRBJ2-1
V gene: TRBV4-2
D gene: -
CDR3 DNA: TGTGCCAGCAGCCAAGAAGGGGGAAGTGAGCAGTTCTTC
CDR3 protein: CASSQEGGSEQFF

clone size: -
J gene: TRBJ2-7
V gene: TRBV5-6
D gene: TRBD1
CDR3 DNA: TGTGCCAGCAGCTTGGCCGGACAGGGTGCCGACGAGCAGTACTTC
CDR3 protein: CASSLAGQGADEQYF

clone size: once
J gene: TRBJ1-4
V gene: TRBV21-1
D gene: -
CDR3 DNA: TGTGCCAGCAGCAAAGTATCGGCAGGGAATGAAAAACTGTTTTTT
CDR3 protein: CASSKVSAGNEKLFF

clone size: -
J gene: TRBJ1-1
V gene: TRBV2
D gene: TRBD1
CDR3 DNA: TGTGCCAGCAGGGACAGGGAAAGTTATTTTGGTGAAGCTTTCTTT
CDR3 protein: CASRDRESYFGEAFF

clone size: -
J gene: TRBJ1-2
V gene: TRBV5-8
D gene: -
CDR3 DNA: TGTGCCAGCAGCCATGACTTGGGACACCAGAACTATGGCTACACCTTC
CDR3 protein: CASSHDLGHQNYGYTF

clone size: once
J gene: TRBJ1-1
V gene: TRBV2
D gene: -
CDR3 DNA: TGTGCCAGCAGTACTCGGAACACTGAAGCTTTCTTT
CDR3 protein: CASSTRNTEAFF

clone size: once
J gene: TRBJ2-7
V gene: TRBV19
D gene: TRBD2
CDR3 DNA: TGTGCCAGTAGTATTGGTGCGGGGGGAACCTACGAGCAGTACTTC
CDR3 protein: CASSIGAGGTYEQYF

clone size: -
J gene: TRBJ1-5
V gene: TRBV7-9
D gene: -
CDR3 DNA: TGTGCCAGCAGCTTAGGTCGGGATCAGCCCCAGCATTTT
CDR3 protein: CASSLGRDQPQHF

clone size: -
J gene: TRBJ1-1
V gene: TRBV7-9
D gene: TRBD1
CDR3 DNA: TGTGCCAGCAGCCCCCGGGACAGGGGAAAAGACACTGAAGCTTTCTTT
CDR3 protein: CASSPRDRGKDTEAFF

clone size: -
J gene: TRBJ2-4
V gene: TRBV9
D gene: -
CDR3 DNA: TGTGCCAGCAGCGTAGGAGGGACCAAAAACATTCAGTACTTC
CDR3 protein: CASSVGGTKNIQYF

clone size: -
J gene: TRBJ1-1
V gene: TRBV4-1
D gene: -
CDR3 DNA: TGCGCCAGCAGCCAGGTACATGGCACTGAAGCTTTCTTT
CDR3 protein: CASSQVHGTEAFF

clone size: -
J gene: TRBJ1-1
V gene: TRBV5-1
D gene: TRBD1
CDR3 DNA: TGCGCCAGCAGCTTGAACCCTGGACAGGCCACTGAAGCTTTCTTT
CDR3 protein: CASSLNPGQATEAFF

clone size: -
J gene: TRBJ1-2
V gene: TRBV19
D gene: TRBD1
CDR3 DNA: TGTGCCAGTAGTGGCGGACAGGTCCTATATGGCTACACCTTC
CDR3 protein: CASSGGQVLYGYTF

clone size: -
J gene: TRBJ2-7
V gene: TRBV9
D gene: TRBD1
CDR3 DNA: TGTGCCAGCAGCGTACGGGACAGGGCCGACGAGCAGTACTTC
CDR3 protein: CASSVRDRADEQYF

clone size: -
J gene: TRBJ2-1
V gene: TRBV12-5
D gene: -
CDR3 DNA: TGTGCTAGTGGTGCCCCCCCGACGGAGAGCTCCTACAATGAGCAGTTCTTC
CDR3 protein: CASGAPPTESSYNEQFF

clone size: -
J gene: TRBJ2-3
V gene: TRBV2
D gene: TRBD2
CDR3 DNA: TGTGCCAGCAGTGAATTCGGGGGGGTTCGGTTCGAATCGCGCGTCTTCACAGATACGCAGTATTTT
CDR3 protein: CASSEFGGVRFESRVFTDTQYF

clone size: -
J gene: TRBJ1-1
V gene: TRBV18
D gene: TRBD1
CDR3 DNA: TGTGCCAGCTCACCACTCGGGACAGGGGATGAAACTGAAGCTTTCTTT
CDR3 protein: CASSPLGTGDETEAFF

clone size: -
J gene: TRBJ2-1
V gene: TRBV5-1
D gene: -
CDR3 DNA: TGCGCCAGCAGCCAGTTCCTCCGGGACAACAATGAGCAGTTCTTC
CDR3 protein: CASSQFLRDNNEQFF

clone size: -
J gene: TRBJ1-1
V gene: TRBV7-2
D gene: -
CDR3 DNA: TGTGCCAGCAGACGGAGGCGGTCTCGGGACACTGAAGCTTTCTTT
CDR3 protein: CASRRRRSRDTEAFF